This TCR beta chain was documented in a study of T cell responses to AZD1222 COVID-19 vaccine. Study conclusions and caveats: Donors in the cohort were predominantly white British and more often female, and clonal diversity was possibly underestimated. Two doses of AZD1222 preceded a rise in Spike-specific TCR breadth and depth.

Profiled with immunoSEQ multiplex PCR; TCRdb holds only in-frame clones, not every one. The sample includes 110,000 to 150,000 clones, 80% to 90% of them seen just once. Comments on this clone: Its antigen is unknown.

This CDR3 comprises 15 residues. The V gene end was trimmed by 5 bases and the J gene end by 4 bases; junction bases not matched to a gene: 10. Germline loops: CDR1 PRHDT, CDR2 FYEKMQ (reference sequence). This specimen consisted of peripheral blood, obtained on day 0 of AZD1222 vaccination. The TCR originated in an adult in good health. The chain couples TRBV13 to TRBJ1-2; 7 bases align to TRBD1. Here the CDR3 DNA reads TGTGCCAGCAGCCGACATGAGGGACAGCTCTATGGCTACACCTTC. Translating it yields CASSRHEGQLYGYTF.